In this sample, the clone carrying this TCR beta chain turned up once. The antigen remains unidentified. The sample originates from a study of beta chain features in type 1 diabetes. Study in general: The samples had around 98 million sorted cells examined in all.

Study observations and caveats: PCR might pick shorter templates more often, in the same way for patients and controls. Within patients, naive, central memory and Treg TCRB repertoires seemed more similar than within healthy donors.

Every bit of the isolated RNA underwent reverse transcription, so sequencing read expressed TCRB transcripts. Some clones are missing from TCRdb's copy, which holds only in-frame ones; the method was immunoSEQ multiplex PCR. There are 330,000 or so clones in the sample; around 19% occur only once, and approximately 0.041% lies in the top ten. V gave up 6 bases and J gave up 3 bases; unmatched junction bases: 4. The CDR3 spans 14 residues. Germline CDR1 MNHEY, CDR2 SMNVEV (reference sequence). This chain connects TRBV27 to TRBJ1-2, with 10 nucleotides matching TRBD1. The sequence was collected from a woman aged 18-29 years in good health. Sequencing was done on a sample of naive CD4+ T cells from blood. The chain's CDR3 is CASSRQGADYGYTF. The CDR3 DNA reads TGTGCCAGCAGCAGACAGGGGGCGGACTATGGCTACACCTTC.